A selection of T cell receptor beta chains follows, all from one sample in a study of CD8 T cells in Susac syndrome. TCRdb analysed the immunoSEQ multiplex PCR reads with MiXCR anew, one entry per CDR3 protein. The sample has about 180,000 distinct CDR3 sequences; around 94% are singletons. Sequenced: CD4+ T cells from PBMCs. The receptors shown here come from a human donor with Susac syndrome. Each CDR3 is given with its conserved first and last residue. The D gene is left open where the match is weak. Expanded clones get a size class; other rows say once, few or many, or leave the size out.

d_call j_call v_call clone_size cdr3_nt cdr3_aa
NA TRBJ2-2 TRBV9 NA TGTGCCAGCAGCACGGTAACCGGGGAGCTGTTTTTT CASSTVTGELFF
NA TRBJ1-2 TRBV4-2 NA TGTGCCAGCAGCCCGAAGGTGGGATCCGATGGCTACACCTTC CASSPKVGSDGYTF
TRBD1 TRBJ2-7 TRBV14 NA TGTGCCAGCACCCGTGGACAGGGGGCTTACGAGCAGTACTTC CASTRGQGAYEQYF
TRBD2 TRBJ2-7 TRBV4-2 NA TGTGCCAGCAGCCAAGCCCTAGCGGGGGATTCCTACGAGCAGTACTTC CASSQALAGDSYEQYF
NA TRBJ1-1 TRBV3-1 NA TGTGCCAGCAGCCAGGTGGCAAGGGCTGAAGCTTTCTTT CASSQVARAEAFF
NA TRBJ2-7 TRBV12-3/TRBV12-4 NA TGTGCCAGCAGTTTTACGTACGAGCAGTACTTC CASSFTYEQYF
NA TRBJ1-1 TRBV5-1 NA TGCGCCACCAAGGCTAGGGACCAGGGAACTGAAGCTTTCTTT CATKARDQGTEAFF
NA TRBJ1-2 TRBV15 NA TGTGCCACCATCGTGGCGAGTCCCTTCAGGGCGGGCGGCTACACCTTC CATIVASPFRAGGYTF
NA TRBJ1-1 TRBV27 NA TGTGCCAGCAACCGGGGAATTCGAACTGACACTGAAGCTTTCTTT CASNRGIRTDTEAFF
NA TRBJ1-2 TRBV18 NA TGTGCCAGCTCACCTTTCACAGGTAGACTTAACTATGGCTACACCTTC CASSPFTGRLNYGYTF
NA TRBJ1-5 TRBV2 once TGTGCCAGCAGTGAAAACAGCCCAGGGCAGCCCCAGCATTTT CASSENSPGQPQHF
TRBD2 TRBJ2-5 TRBV27 NA TGTGCCAGCAGTTCTAGACTAGCGGGGGCCAGACAAGAGACCCAGTACTTC CASSSRLAGARQETQYF
NA TRBJ2-5 TRBV9 NA TGTGCCAGCTCTAGCGTGCAAGAGACCCAGTACTTC CASSSVQETQYF
TRBD1 TRBJ1-5 TRBV10-3 NA TGTGCCATCAGCCTAGGACAGGGTAGCAATCAGCCCCAGCATTTT CAISLGQGSNQPQHF
NA TRBJ2-7 TRBV25-1 NA TGTGCCAGCAGTGAATACGGGGGACCACCCTACGAGCAGTACTTC CASSEYGGPPYEQYF